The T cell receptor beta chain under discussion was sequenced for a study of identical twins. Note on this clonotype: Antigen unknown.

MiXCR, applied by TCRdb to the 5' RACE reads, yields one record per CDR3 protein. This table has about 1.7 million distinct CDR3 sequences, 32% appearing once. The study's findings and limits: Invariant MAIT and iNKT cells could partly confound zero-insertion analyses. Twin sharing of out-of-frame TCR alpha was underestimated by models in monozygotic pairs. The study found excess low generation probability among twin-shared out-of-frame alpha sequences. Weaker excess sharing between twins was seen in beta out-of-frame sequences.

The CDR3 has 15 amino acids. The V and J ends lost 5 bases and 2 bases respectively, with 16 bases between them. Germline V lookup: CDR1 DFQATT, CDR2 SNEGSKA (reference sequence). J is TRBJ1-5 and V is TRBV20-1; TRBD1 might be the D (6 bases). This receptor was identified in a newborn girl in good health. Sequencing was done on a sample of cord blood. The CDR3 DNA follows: TGCAGTGCTCGGCCACAGGGTTACGGCAATCAGCCCCAGCATTTT. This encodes CSARPQGYGNQPQHF.